This T cell receptor (beta chain) stems from a study of T cells in Graves' hyperthyroidism and ophthalmopathy. TCR beta CDR3 sequences were amplified from RNA transcripts. A first-round RT-PCR of the TCR CDR3 used the HTBI primer set. Using its own MiXCR run on the multiplex PCR reads, TCRdb lists one record per CDR3 protein. The sample holds hundreds of thousands of distinct CDR3 sequences, approximately 25% seen once. This clonotype was detected a few times. This TCR derives from a woman aged 25 to 45 with Graves' ophthalmopathy. Sequencing used blood.

CDR3 protein: CASSRVSAVQGNGYTF. CDR3 DNA sequence: TGTGCCAGCAGCCGGGTCTCCGCAGTACAGGGGAATGGCTACACCTTC. The rearrangement links TRBV6-1 to TRBJ1-2; 7 bases are shared with TRBD1. V was pared by 6 bases and J by 6 bases, with 16 bases of the junction left unmatched. The V gene's germline CDR1 is MNHNS and CDR2 SASEGT. The CDR3 length is 16 residues.